This T cell receptor (beta chain) was captured by sequencing in a study of shared clonotypes between healthy human individuals. Study findings and constraints: The small donor group covered limited genetic and exposure diversity.

In the case of this clone: Its matching antigen is unknown.

The CDR3 contains 14 residues. Germline CDR1 and CDR2: SGHDT and YYEEEE. V lost 3 bases and J 4 bases, leaving 13 bases between the germline ends. Once extracted for a subset, genomic DNA was divided evenly among several immunoSEQ plates. Libraries were prepared by immunoSEQ multiplex PCR; TCRdb keeps only in-frame clonotypes and omits some of them. This sample has 600,000 or so clones, with roughly 98% found just once. The naive CD8 population came from CD45RO-negative cells selected for CCR7, without terminally differentiated effector memory CD45RA+ cells. The V call is TRBV5-6, the J call TRBJ1-2; maybe TRBD1 (5 bases). This TCR was sampled from a man aged 30 to 39 in good health. The sequenced sample was naive CD8+ T cells sorted from blood. CDR3 in amino acids: CASSSPPDSYGYTF. The CDR3 region has the DNA TGTGCCAGCAGCTCCCCACCTGACAGCTATGGCTACACCTTC. Complete variable domain (other parts from reference TRBV5-6 and TRBJ1-2): DAGVTQSPTHLIKTRGQQVTLRCSPKSGHDTVSWYQQALGQGPQFIFQYYEEEERQRGNFPDRFSGHQFPNYSSELNVNALLLGDSALYLCASSSPPDSYGYTFGSGTRLTVV.